Following are 27 T cell receptor beta chains from one sample sequenced in a study of T cells in Graves' hyperthyroidism and ophthalmopathy. TCR beta CDR3 regions were amplified from RNA. A set of HTBI primers served as the primers for a first-round RT-PCR of the TCR CDR3. TCRdb re-derived calls from the multiplex PCR reads in MiXCR, one entry per CDR3 protein. Found here are under 350,000 distinct CDR3 sequences, 15% to 20% of them singletons; the top ten hold about 51%. The sample was blood. Source of these receptors: a woman aged 60-75 years with Graves' ophthalmopathy.

This clonotype was recorded at least ten times. The chain combines TRBV19 with TRBJ2-1; tentative D call: TRBD2 (5 bases). V shed 5 bases and J shed 5 bases, with 28 bases lying between them. Germline V gene lookup returns CDR1 LNHDA and CDR2 SQIVND (reference sequence). The CDR3 is made up of 19 amino acids. CDR3 in amino acids: CASSLPSLRLAGGNNEQFF. DNA of the CDR3: TGTGCCAGTAGTCTTCCCTCCCTGAGACTTGCAGGAGGTAACAATGAGCAGTTCTTC. The complete variable domain, with remaining parts taken from reference TRBV19 and TRBJ2-1, reads DGGITQSPKYLFRKEGQNVTLSCEQNLNHDAMYWYRQDPGQGLRLIYYSQIVNDFQKGDIAEGYSVSREKKESFPLTVTSAQKNPTAFYLCASSLPSLRLAGGNNEQFFGPGTRLTVL.

This clonotype showed up many times. This chain joins TRBV6-2 or TRBV6-3 and TRBJ2-2, with D maybe TRBD1 (6 bases). The V gene lost 5 bases and the J gene lost 8 bases, with 24 bases spanning the gap. The CDR3 contains 17 residues. In germline, CDR1 is MNHEY, CDR2 SVGEGT. CDR3 protein: CASSPPLDSPSGGELFF. The CDR3 coding sequence is TGTGCCAGCAGTCCACCCCTGGACAGCCCCTCGGGTGGGGAGCTGTTTTTT.

In this sample, this clonotype turned up many times. This chain joins TRBV7-9 and TRBJ2-7, with TRBD1 as a possible D gene (5 bases). V was trimmed by 4 bases and J by 1 base, leaving 14 bases between them. Germline V lookup: CDR1 SEHNR, CDR2 FQNEAQ (reference sequence). The CDR3 extends over 15 amino acids. The CDR3 region has the DNA TGTGCCAGCAGCTCTTTTAGACAGATGTCCTACGAGCAGTACTTC. This encodes CASSSFRQMSYEQYF.

The chain links TRBV6-1 to TRBJ1-2, with 9 nucleotides matching TRBD1. With V trimmed by 6 bases and J by 7 bases, 12 bases remained unmatched. In germline, CDR1 is MNHNS, CDR2 SASEGT. The CDR3 consists of 15 residues. CDR3 in amino acids: CASSQTPTGGGGYTF. The CDR3 DNA sequence: TGTGCCAGCAGCCAGACTCCAACAGGGGGCGGTGGCTACACCTTC.

This clonotype was counted only a few times. V is TRBV27 and J is TRBJ1-1; D may be TRBD1 (5 bases). The CDR3 consists of 14 residues. V lost 3 bases and J lost 6, with 14 bases in between. The germline V gene encodes CDR1 MNHEY and CDR2 SMNVEV (reference sequence). The CDR3 nucleotides read TGTGCCAGCAGTTTTAGGACACCCCCCCCTGAAGCTTTCTTT. Protein product: CASSFRTPPPEAFF.

This clonotype was observed at least ten times. The V call is TRBV11-2, the J call TRBJ1-4; TRBD1 aligns across 7 bases. With V trimmed by 0 bases and J by 10 bases, 2 bases remained unmatched. This CDR3 is 13 amino acids long. Germline V gene sequence: CDR1 SGHAT, CDR2 FQNNGV. CDR3 in DNA: TGTGCCAGCAGCTTAGATTGGACAGGAAAACTGTTTTTT. Its translation is CASSLDWTGKLFF.

This chain links TRBV18 with TRBJ1-1, with D perhaps matching TRBD1 (6 bases). The germline V and J ends were trimmed by 4 bases and 1 base, with 7 bases remaining between them. This CDR3 spans 13 amino acids. The germline CDR1 and CDR2 sequences are KGHSH and LQKENI. This chain's CDR3 is CASSRDKNTEAFF. Here the CDR3 DNA reads TGTGCCAGCTCACGGGACAAGAACACTGAAGCTTTCTTT.

There are many counts of this clonotype. This chain links TRBV3-1 with TRBJ2-7; no reliable D call. V was pared by 7 bases and J by 8 bases, with 15 bases between. Per the germline V gene, CDR1 is LGHDT and CDR2 is YNNKEL (reference sequence). The CDR3 is 12 residues long. The CDR3 reads CASNYRDGQQYF. CDR3 DNA sequence: TGTGCCAGCAACTACCGAGACGGGCAGCAGTACTTC.

V gene TRBV20-1 combines with J gene TRBJ1-6; perhaps TRBD1 as D (6 bases). Deletions cut 5 bases from V and 0 bases from J, with 8 bases between. This CDR3 comprises 14 residues. Per the germline V gene, CDR1 is DFQATT and CDR2 is SNEGSKA (reference sequence). Written as DNA, the CDR3 is TGCAGTGCTCCGGACAGCTCCTATAATTCACCCCTCCACTTT. Translating gives CSAPDSSYNSPLHF.

The sample holds a few counts of this clonotype. This rearrangement joins TRBV5-1 to TRBJ2-5; no firm D call. CDR3 length: 16 amino acids. CDR1 and CDR2 from the germline V gene are SGHRS and YFSETQ. The V and J ends lost 3 bases and 7 bases respectively, with 22 bases between them. This CDR3 reads CASSSEDTTAMGTQYF. CDR3 DNA: TGCGCCAGCAGCTCGGAAGACACGACGGCCATGGGGACCCAGTACTTC.

This clonotype has only a few counts. The chain employs TRBV5-1 and TRBJ2-2; a weak D match, TRBD2 (6 bases). Between the trimmed V and J ends, which lost 6 bases and 0 bases, there was a span of 9 bases. Germline assignment: CDR1 SGHRS and CDR2 YFSETQ. This CDR3 has 14 amino acids. As DNA, the CDR3 is TGCGCCAGCATGGGCGGGACGAACACCGGGGAGCTGTTTTTT. Translating it yields CASMGGTNTGELFF.

The V gene is TRBV28, the J gene TRBJ2-5; 8 nucleotides agree with TRBD2. CDR1 and CDR2 (germline): MDHEN, SYDVKM. The CDR3 sequence is 16 residues long. J was trimmed by 3 bases and V by 5 bases; bases with no gene match: 11. The CDR3 loop reads CASSPAGLGVKETQYF. The CDR3 DNA follows: TGTGCCAGCAGTCCAGCGGGACTAGGGGTCAAAGAGACCCAGTACTTC.

Many counts were recorded for this clonotype. This rearrangement joins TRBV7-2 to TRBJ2-1, with 7 bases that match TRBD1. The CDR3 runs to 14 residues. V shed 4 bases and J 3 bases; nucleotides not matched to a gene: 3. Per germline, CDR1 SGHTA and CDR2 FQGNSA. The CDR3 region has the DNA TGTGCCAGCAGCTCGGGACAGAACTACAATGAGCAGTTCTTC. Its protein product is CASSSGQNYNEQFF.

This clonotype has more than one count but fewer than ten. This rearrangement joins TRBV7-9 to TRBJ2-5; TRBD1 might be the D (5 bases). With 3 bases removed from V and 5 bases from J, the gap between germline ends came to 13 bases. CDR3 length: 14 amino acids. Germline V gene lookup returns CDR1 SEHNR and CDR2 FQNEAQ (reference sequence). The CDR3 is CASSLTVLAETQYF. CDR3 nucleotides: TGTGCCAGCAGCTTGACAGTATTGGCGGAGACCCAGTACTTC.

There are many counts of this clonotype. V is TRBV20-1 and J is TRBJ2-2; no clear D gene. The ends were cut back, 0 bases at V and 4 bases at J, with 12 bases in the middle. The CDR3 length is 15 residues. Per the germline V gene, CDR1 is DFQATT and CDR2 is SNEGSKA (reference sequence). The CDR3 DNA follows: TGCAGTGCTAGAGATCCCAGAGGTTCCACCGGGGAGCTGTTTTTT. Protein: CSARDPRGSTGELFF.

This clonotype was found once. The chain employs TRBV29-1 and TRBJ2-7; TRBD1 aligns across 9 bases. Trimming cost V 4 bases and J 6 bases; bases outside gene matches: 13. The CDR3 is made up of 15 amino acids. Germline V lookup: CDR1 SQVTM, CDR2 ANQGSEA. For the CDR3, the DNA is TGCAGCGTTGGAGCCGCCGGGACAGGGATCCCCGAGCAGTACTTC. Its protein product is CSVGAAGTGIPEQYF.

This clonotype was recorded many times. The chain combines TRBV2 with TRBJ1-4; 10 nucleotides align to TRBD1. The CDR3 has 14 residues. The J segment lost 8 bases and the V segment lost 4 bases, leaving 4 bases of the junction unmatched. Germline loops: CDR1 SNHLY, CDR2 FYNNEI. This CDR3 is CASSAGQGVEKLFF. The CDR3 bases are TGTGCCAGCAGTGCCGGACAGGGGGTCGAAAAACTGTTTTTT.

This clonotype was found once. CDR3 sequence reads: CASSLGQGEVNYEQYF. As DNA, the CDR3 is TGTGCCAGTAGCCTTGGACAGGGGGAGGTGAACTACGAGCAGTACTTC. This chain connects TRBV19 to TRBJ2-7, with TRBD1 identical over 10 bases. The germline gives CDR1 LNHDA, CDR2 SQIVND (reference sequence). The CDR3 totals 16 residues. V lost 6 bases and J lost 3; bases outside the gene matches: 11.

This clonotype was detected ten times or more. This chain links TRBV28 with TRBJ2-1; TRBD2 matches 12 bases. CDR1 and CDR2 (germline): MDHEN, SYDVKM. The CDR3 contains 16 residues. The trim removed 6 bases at V and 2 bases at J, leaving 5 bases unmatched. DNA of the CDR3: TGTGCCAGCAGACGACTAGCGGGAGTACCCTACAATGAGCAGTTCTTC. This encodes CASRRLAGVPYNEQFF.

This clonotype was seen at least ten times. This chain links TRBV2 with TRBJ1-4; D not certain. Trimming stripped 4 bases from V and 6 bases from J, with 18 bases between. This CDR3 has 16 amino acids. Per germline, CDR1 SNHLY and CDR2 FYNNEI. DNA for the CDR3: TGTGCCAGCAGTGGGGCCGGAAAATCTTATTATGAAAAACTGTTTTTT. Residues: CASSGAGKSYYEKLFF.

This clonotype was found many times. The chain joins TRBV11-2 to TRBJ2-1; no firm D call. The V and J ends lost 0 bases and 7 bases respectively, with 10 bases between them. There are 14 residues in the CDR3. Germline V gives CDR1 SGHAT, CDR2 FQNNGV. This chain's CDR3 is CASSLDPRRNEQFF. CDR3 bases: TGTGCCAGCAGCTTAGATCCCCGTCGGAATGAGCAGTTCTTC.

Points on this clonotype: The germline gene is not matched at one end of the junction; a read error may be the cause. The chain links TRBV5-1 to TRBJ1-6, with 8 bases lining up with TRBD1. Germline V gene data show CDR1 as SGHRS and CDR2 as YFSETQ. This CDR3 has 18 amino acids. This CDR3 is CASSSRTGISSYNSPLHF. The DNA for the CDR3 is TGTGCCAGCAGCTCCCGGACAGGGATAAGCTCCTATAATTCACCCCTCCACTTT.

This clonotype was counted at least ten times. The chain joins TRBV15 to TRBJ1-5, with 10 bases matching TRBD1. V dropped 8 bases and J dropped 6; count of bases not matched to a gene: 7. The CDR3 covers 14 residues. Germline values: CDR1 LNHNV, CDR2 YYDKDF (reference sequence). The CDR3 spells CATAGDRGRQPQHF. The CDR3 region has the DNA TGTGCCACCGCAGGGGACAGGGGCCGTCAGCCCCAGCATTTT.

This clonotype has ten or more counts. The chain recombines TRBV12-3 or TRBV12-4 with TRBJ1-5; 10 bases agree with TRBD1. The CDR3 is 15 residues long. V shed 4 bases and J 10 bases; nucleotides not matched to a gene: 10. The CDR3 loop reads CASSSTGTGASPQHF. The CDR3 bases are TGTGCCAGCAGTTCAACCGGGACAGGGGCGTCCCCCCAGCATTTT.

As to this clonotype: Possible read error: a much larger clone is one base away. The chain recombines TRBV20-1 with TRBJ2-7; D is uncertain. V was pared by 0 bases and J by 3 bases, with 12 bases between. Germline CDR1 and CDR2: DFQATT and SNEGSKA (reference sequence). The CDR3 contains 14 residues. Here the CDR3 DNA reads TGCAGTGCTAGAGATCCCGGCTTCCACTACGAGCAGTACTTC. Protein sequence: CSARDPGFHYEQYF.

This clonotype was detected only a few times. The genes are TRBV20-1 and TRBJ2-6; D gene ambiguous. Germline V CDR1 and CDR2: DFQATT, SNEGSKA (reference sequence). Deletions cut 4 bases from V and 1 base from J, with 5 bases between. The CDR3 runs 13 residues. This CDR3 is CSANKSGANVLTF. In DNA, the CDR3 is TGCAGTGCTAATAAATCTGGGGCCAACGTCCTGACTTTC.

The genes are TRBV5-1 and TRBJ2-7, with no clear D. CDR1 is SGHRS and CDR2 is YFSETQ in the germline V gene. The V gene lost 0 bases and the J gene lost 0 bases, with 10 bases spanning the gap. The length of the CDR3 is 15 residues. CDR3 nucleotides: TGCGCCAGCAGCTTGGAGCCGGTCAGCTCCTACGAGCAGTACTTC. This translates into CASSLEPVSSYEQYF. Variable domain in full (rest from reference TRBV5-1 and TRBJ2-7): KAGVTQTPRYLIKTRGQQVTLSCSPISGHRSVSWYQQTPGQGLQFLFEYFSETQRNKGNFPGRFSGRQFSNSRSEMNVSTLELGDSALYLCASSLEPVSSYEQYFGPGTRLTVT.